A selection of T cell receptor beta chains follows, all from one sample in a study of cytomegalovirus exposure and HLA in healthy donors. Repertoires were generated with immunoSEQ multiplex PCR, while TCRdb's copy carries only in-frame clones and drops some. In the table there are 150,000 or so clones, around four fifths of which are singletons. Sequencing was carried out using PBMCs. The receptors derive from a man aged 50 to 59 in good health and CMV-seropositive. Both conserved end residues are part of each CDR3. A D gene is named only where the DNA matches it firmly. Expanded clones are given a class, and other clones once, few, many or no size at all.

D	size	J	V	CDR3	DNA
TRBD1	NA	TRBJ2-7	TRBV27	CASSSGTGYEQYF	TGTGCCAGCAGTAGTGGGACAGGGTACGAGCAGTACTTC
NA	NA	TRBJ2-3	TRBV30	CAWSVASAPRTDTQYF	TGTGCCTGGAGTGTGGCTAGCGCCCCCAGGACAGATACGCAGTATTTT
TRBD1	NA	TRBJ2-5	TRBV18	CASSPTGQGSQETQYF	TGTGCCAGCTCACCAACGGGACAGGGAAGCCAAGAGACCCAGTACTTC
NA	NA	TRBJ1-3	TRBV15	CATSINGGYSGNTIYF	TGTGCCACCAGCATAAATGGCGGTTACTCTGGAAACACCATATATTTT
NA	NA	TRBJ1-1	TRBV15	CATSRVPVPGTEAFF	TGTGCCACCAGCAGAGTGCCTGTGCCCGGGACTGAAGCTTTCTTT
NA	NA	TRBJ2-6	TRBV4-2	CASSLIRVGANVLTF	TGTGCCAGCAGCCTGATCAGGGTTGGGGCCAACGTCCTGACTTTC
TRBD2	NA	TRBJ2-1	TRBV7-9	CASSPLAGGYNEQFF	TGTGCCAGCAGCCCACTAGCGGGAGGCTACAATGAGCAGTTCTTC
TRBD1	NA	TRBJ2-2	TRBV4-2	CASSQSTGTGELFF	TGTGCCAGCAGCCAGTCGACAGGGACCGGGGAGCTGTTTTTT
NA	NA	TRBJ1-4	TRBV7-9	CASSIRTAINEKLFF	TGTGCCAGCAGCATCAGGACAGCGATTAATGAAAAACTGTTTTTT
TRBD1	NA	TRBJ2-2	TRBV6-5	CASSAGTENTGELFF	TGTGCCAGCAGTGCCGGGACAGAGAACACCGGGGAGCTGTTTTTT
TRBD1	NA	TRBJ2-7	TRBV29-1	CSASGTGSYEQYF	TGCAGCGCATCCGGGACAGGCTCCTACGAGCAGTACTTC
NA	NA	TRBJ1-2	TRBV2	CASSEARSTAANYGYTF	TGTGCCAGCAGTGAAGCGCGTTCGACAGCAGCTAACTATGGCTACACCTTC
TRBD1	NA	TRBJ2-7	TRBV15	CATSRVNRGDEQYF	TGTGCCACCAGCAGAGTTAACAGGGGCGACGAGCAGTACTTC
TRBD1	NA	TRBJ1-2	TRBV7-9	CASSFTGTGGRGYTF	TGTGCCAGCAGCTTTACCGGGACAGGGGGCCGGGGCTACACCTTC
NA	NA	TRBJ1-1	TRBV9	CASSSTDRNTEAFF	TGTGCCAGCAGCTCCACTGACAGAAACACTGAAGCTTTCTTT
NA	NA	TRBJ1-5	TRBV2	CASSASYSNQPQHF	TGTGCCAGCAGCGCCTCCTATAGCAATCAGCCCCAGCATTTT
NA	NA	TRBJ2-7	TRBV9	CASSPGQGAYEQYF	TGTGCCAGCAGTCCAGGGCAGGGCGCCTACGAGCAGTACTTC
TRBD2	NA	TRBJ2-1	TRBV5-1	CASSTGTSGYNEQFF	TGCGCCAGCAGTACTGGGACTAGCGGCTACAATGAGCAGTTCTTC
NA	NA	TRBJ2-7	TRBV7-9	CASSSQGSLIGYEQYF	TGTGCCAGCAGCTCCCAAGGCAGCTTAATCGGGTACGAGCAGTACTTC
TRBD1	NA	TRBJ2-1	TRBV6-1	CASRPGGENEQFF	TGTGCCAGCAGGCCAGGGGGCGAAAATGAGCAGTTCTTC
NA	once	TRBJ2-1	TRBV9	CASSVEDSSYNEQFF	TGTGCCAGCAGCGTAGAAGACAGTTCCTACAATGAGCAGTTCTTC
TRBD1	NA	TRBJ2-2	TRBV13	CASSPGTGGSNTGELFF	TGTGCCAGCAGCCCCGGGACAGGGGGCTCCAACACCGGGGAGCTGTTTTTT
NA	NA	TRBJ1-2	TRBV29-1	CSVAGVTGPARGYTF	TGCAGCGTTGCTGGGGTCACAGGACCAGCACGAGGCTACACCTTC
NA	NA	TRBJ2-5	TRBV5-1	CASSSKLGGSETQYF	TGCGCCAGCAGCTCCAAATTAGGGGGATCGGAGACCCAGTACTTC
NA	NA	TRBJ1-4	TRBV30	CAWSVRFGSNEKLFF	TGTGCCTGGAGTGTACGATTCGGGTCTAATGAAAAACTGTTTTTT
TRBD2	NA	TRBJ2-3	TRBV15	CATSRDGAGVTDTQYF	TGTGCCACCAGCAGAGACGGAGCGGGAGTAACAGATACGCAGTATTTT
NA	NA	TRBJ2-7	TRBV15	CATSRDQGEQYF	TGTGCCACCAGCAGAGATCAGGGCGAGCAGTACTTC
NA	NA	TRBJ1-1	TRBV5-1	CASSLVGSNTEAFF	TGCGCCAGCAGCTTGGTTGGCTCGAACACTGAAGCTTTCTTT
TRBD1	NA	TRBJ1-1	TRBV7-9	CASSLGAGGPNTEAFF	TGTGCCAGCAGCTTAGGGGCAGGGGGGCCGAACACTGAAGCTTTCTTT
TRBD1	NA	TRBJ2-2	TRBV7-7	CASSSGQGAPGELFF	TGTGCTAGCAGCTCGGGACAGGGGGCTCCCGGGGAGCTGTTTTTT
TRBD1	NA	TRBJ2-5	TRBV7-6	CASNLGGAYEETQYF	TGTGCCAGCAACCTAGGGGGCGCCTATGAAGAGACCCAGTACTTC
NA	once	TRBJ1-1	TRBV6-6	CASSSEGQLNTEAFF	TGTGCCAGCAGCAGCGAAGGACAGTTGAACACTGAAGCTTTCTTT
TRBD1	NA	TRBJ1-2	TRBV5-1	CASRLGQSNYGYTF	TGCGCCAGCAGGCTGGGACAGTCTAACTATGGCTACACCTTC
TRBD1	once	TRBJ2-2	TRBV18	CASSKGQGNTGELFF	TGTGCCAGCTCAAAGGGACAGGGAAACACCGGGGAGCTGTTTTTT
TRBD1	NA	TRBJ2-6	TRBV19	CASADRAGANVLTF	TGTGCCAGTGCGGACAGGGCTGGGGCCAACGTCCTGACTTTC
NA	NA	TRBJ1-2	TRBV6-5	CASCSASYGYTF	TGTGCCAGCTGTTCCGCCAGCTATGGCTACACCTTC
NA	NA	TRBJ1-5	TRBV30	CAWGRDSNQPQHF	TGTGCCTGGGGCAGGGATAGCAATCAGCCCCAGCATTTT
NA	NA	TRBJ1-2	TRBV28	CASSFSQGAGYTF	TGTGCCAGCAGTTTTAGTCAGGGCGCCGGCTACACCTTC
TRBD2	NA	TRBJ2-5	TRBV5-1	CASSLVPGGQETQYF	TGCGCCAGCAGCTTGGTTCCGGGAGGGCAAGAGACCCAGTACTTC
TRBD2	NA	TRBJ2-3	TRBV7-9	CASSFGGGNTDTQYF	TGTGCCAGCAGCTTCGGGGGGGGGAACACAGATACGCAGTATTTT
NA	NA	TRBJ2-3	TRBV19	CASKAQGGGTDTQYF	TGTGCCAGTAAGGCGCAAGGAGGGGGCACAGATACGCAGTATTTT
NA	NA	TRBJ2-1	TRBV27	CASSSGTFAHNEQFF	TGTGCCAGCAGTTCCGGGACTTTCGCACACAATGAGCAGTTCTTC
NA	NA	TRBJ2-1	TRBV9	CASSVAGSGQGNEQLF	TGTGCCAGCAGCGTAGCTGGATCGGGGCAGGGGAATGAGCAGCTCTTC
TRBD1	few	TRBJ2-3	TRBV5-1	CASSLGQGPDTQYF	TGCGCCAGCAGCCTGGGACAGGGACCAGATACGCAGTATTTT
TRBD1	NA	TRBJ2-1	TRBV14	CASSQGGQEYNEQFF	TGTGCCAGCAGCCAAGGCGGACAGGAATACAATGAGCAGTTCTTC
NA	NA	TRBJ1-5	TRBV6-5	CASSRRDNQPQHF	TGTGCCAGCAGTCGACGGGACAATCAGCCCCAGCATTTT
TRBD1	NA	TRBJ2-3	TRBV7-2	CASSEQGASTDTQYF	TGTGCCAGCAGCGAACAGGGGGCGTCCACAGATACGCAGTATTTT
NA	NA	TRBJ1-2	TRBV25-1	CASSERQAYGYTF	TGTGCCAGCAGTGAACGACAAGCCTATGGCTACACCTTC
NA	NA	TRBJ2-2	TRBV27	CASSTDQGTGELFF	TGTGCCAGCAGTACCGACCAGGGAACCGGGGAGCTGTTTTTT
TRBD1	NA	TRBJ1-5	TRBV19	CASSGDRGPYISNQPQHF	TGTGCCAGTAGTGGAGACAGGGGCCCCTACATTAGCAATCAGCCCCAGCATTTT
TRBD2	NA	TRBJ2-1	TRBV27	CASSPPTAGGYNEQFF	TGTGCCAGCAGCCCCCCTACCGCGGGGGGCTACAATGAGCAGTTCTTC
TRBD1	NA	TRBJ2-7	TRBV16	CASSQNRGTSSYEQYF	TGTGCCAGCAGCCAGAACAGGGGCACAAGCTCCTACGAGCAGTACTTC
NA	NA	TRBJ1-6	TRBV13	CASRQGRSPLHF	TGTGCCAGCAGACAGGGTCGTTCACCCCTCCACTTT
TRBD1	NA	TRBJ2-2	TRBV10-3	CAIRKPGQVVVGGNTGELFF	TGTGCCATCAGGAAACCGGGACAGGTTGTTGTGGGGGGGAACACCGGGGAGCTGTTTTTT